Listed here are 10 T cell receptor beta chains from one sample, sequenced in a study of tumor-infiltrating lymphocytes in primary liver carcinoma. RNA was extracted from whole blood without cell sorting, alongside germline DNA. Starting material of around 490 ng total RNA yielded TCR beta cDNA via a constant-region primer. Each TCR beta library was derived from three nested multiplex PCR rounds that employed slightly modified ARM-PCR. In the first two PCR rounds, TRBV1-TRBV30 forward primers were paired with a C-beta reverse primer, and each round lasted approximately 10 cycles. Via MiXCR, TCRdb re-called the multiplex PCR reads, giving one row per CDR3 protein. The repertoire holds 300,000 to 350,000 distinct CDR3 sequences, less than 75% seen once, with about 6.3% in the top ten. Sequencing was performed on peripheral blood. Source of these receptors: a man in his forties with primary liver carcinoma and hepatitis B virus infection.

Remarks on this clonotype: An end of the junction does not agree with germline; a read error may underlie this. CDR3 protein: CACRERGEQFF. As DNA, the CDR3 is TGTGCCTGCAGAGAACGTGGTGAGCAGTTCTTC. The rearrangement uses TRBV11-2 and TRBJ2-1, with unresolved D. There are 11 residues in the CDR3. Germline CDR1 is SGHAT and CDR2 is FQNNGV. The entire variable domain, with the rest obtained from reference TRBV11-2 and TRBJ2-1, is as follows: EAGVAQSPRYKIIEKRQSVAFWCNPISGHATLYWYQQILGQGPKLLIQFQNNGVVDDSQLPKDRFSAERLKGVDSTLKIQPAKLEDSAVYLCACRERGEQFFGPGTRLTVL.

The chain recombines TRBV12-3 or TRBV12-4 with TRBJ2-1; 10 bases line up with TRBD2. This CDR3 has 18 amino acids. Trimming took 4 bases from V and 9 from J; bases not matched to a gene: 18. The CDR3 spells CASSSPARLAGESCEQFF. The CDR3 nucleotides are TGTGCCAGCAGTTCTCCGGCGAGGCTAGCGGGGGAATCGTGTGAGCAGTTCTTC.

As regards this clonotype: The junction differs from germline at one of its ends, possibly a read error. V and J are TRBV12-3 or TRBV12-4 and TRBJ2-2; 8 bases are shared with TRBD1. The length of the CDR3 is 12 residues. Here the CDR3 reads CTTDRDTGELFF. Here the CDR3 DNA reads TGTACCACGGACAGGGACACCGGGGAACTGTTTTTT.

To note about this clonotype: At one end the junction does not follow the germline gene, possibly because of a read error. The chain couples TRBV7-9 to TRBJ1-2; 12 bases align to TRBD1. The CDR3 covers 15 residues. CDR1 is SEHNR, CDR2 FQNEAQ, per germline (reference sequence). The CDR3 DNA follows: TGTGTCAGCAGCTACCGGGACAGGGGGCGTGATGGCTACACCTTC. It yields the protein CVSSYRDRGRDGYTF.

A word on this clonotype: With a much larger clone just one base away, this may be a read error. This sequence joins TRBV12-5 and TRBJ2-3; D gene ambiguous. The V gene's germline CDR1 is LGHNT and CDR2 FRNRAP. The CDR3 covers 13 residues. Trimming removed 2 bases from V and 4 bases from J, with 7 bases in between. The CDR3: CASGLNGADTQYF. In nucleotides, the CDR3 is TGTGCTAGTGGTTTGAATGGGGCAGATACGCAGTATTTT.

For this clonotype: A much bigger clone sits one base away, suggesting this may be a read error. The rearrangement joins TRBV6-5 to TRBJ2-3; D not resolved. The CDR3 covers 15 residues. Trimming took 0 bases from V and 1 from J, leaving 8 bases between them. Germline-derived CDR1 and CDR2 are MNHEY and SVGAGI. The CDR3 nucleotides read TGTGCCAGCAGTTACTCTTATAGAGGCACAGATACGCAGTATTTT. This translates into CASSYSYRGTDTQYF.

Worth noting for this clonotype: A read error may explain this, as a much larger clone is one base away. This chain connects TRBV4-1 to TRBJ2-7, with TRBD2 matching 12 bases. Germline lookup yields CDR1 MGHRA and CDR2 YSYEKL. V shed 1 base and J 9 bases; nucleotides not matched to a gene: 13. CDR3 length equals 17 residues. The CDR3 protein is CASSQVPTSGSYDGQYF. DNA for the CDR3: TGCGCCAGCAGCCAAGTCCCGACTAGCGGGAGTTACGACGGGCAGTACTTC.

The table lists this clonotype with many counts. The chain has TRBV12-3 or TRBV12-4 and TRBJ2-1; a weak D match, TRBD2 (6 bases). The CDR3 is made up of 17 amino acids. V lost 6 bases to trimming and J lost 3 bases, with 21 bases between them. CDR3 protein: CASSPHIAEAHYNEQFF. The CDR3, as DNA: TGTGCCAGCAGCCCCCATATAGCGGAGGCCCACTACAATGAGCAGTTCTTC.

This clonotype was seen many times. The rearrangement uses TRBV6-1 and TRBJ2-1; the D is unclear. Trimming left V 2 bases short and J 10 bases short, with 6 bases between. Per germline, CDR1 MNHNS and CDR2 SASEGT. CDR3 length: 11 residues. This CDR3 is CASSEFSEQFF. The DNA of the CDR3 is TGTGCCAGCAGTGAATTCAGCGAGCAGTTCTTC.

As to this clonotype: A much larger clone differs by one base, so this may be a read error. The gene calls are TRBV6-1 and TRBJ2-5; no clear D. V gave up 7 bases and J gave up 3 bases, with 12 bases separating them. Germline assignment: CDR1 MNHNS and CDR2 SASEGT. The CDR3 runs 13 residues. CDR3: CASIAFHKETQYF. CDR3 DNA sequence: TGTGCCAGCATAGCTTTCCACAAAGAGACCCAGTACTTC.